This is a list of T cell receptor beta chains from one sample in a study of blood T cells in healthy people across ages. Via MiXCR, TCRdb re-called the 5' RACE reads, giving one row per CDR3 protein. The sample contains about 700,000 distinct CDR3 sequences, 32% of which appear only once. Material: blood. The receptors here all came from a woman of 80 years or more in good health. The CDR3 runs from the conserved cysteine through the conserved F or W. Each record gives: V gene, J gene, clone size, D gene, CDR3 protein, CDR3 DNA. A D gene is named only where the DNA matches it firmly. Not all rows give a size; the values are once, few, many and, for expanded clones, a class.

v_call: TRBV28
j_call: TRBJ2-3
clone_size: many
d_call: .
cdr3_aa: CASSSGTYKSTDTQYF
cdr3_nt: TGTGCCAGCAGCTCGGGGACATACAAAAGCACAGATACGCAGTATTTT

v_call: TRBV20-1
j_call: TRBJ2-1
clone_size: few
d_call: TRBD2
cdr3_aa: CSARSSGAGSWETQFF
cdr3_nt: TGCAGTGCTAGATCAAGCGGGGCGGGGTCCTGGGAGACCCAGTTCTTC

v_call: TRBV30
j_call: TRBJ2-1
clone_size: few
d_call: .
cdr3_aa: CAWSPYGKGYQFF
cdr3_nt: TGTGCCTGGAGTCCATACGGGAAAGGTTACCAGTTCTTC

v_call: TRBV3-1
j_call: TRBJ2-7
clone_size: .
d_call: .
cdr3_aa: CTSSQDAGHRYEQYF
cdr3_nt: TGTACCAGCAGCCAAGATGCGGGGCACAGGTACGAGCAGTACTTC

v_call: TRBV7-9
j_call: TRBJ1-2
clone_size: many
d_call: TRBD1
cdr3_aa: CASSLADRGAYGYTF
cdr3_nt: TGTGCCAGCAGCTTAGCAGACAGGGGGGCCTATGGCTACACCTTC

v_call: TRBV12-3/TRBV12-4
j_call: TRBJ1-1
clone_size: many
d_call: .
cdr3_aa: CASSLVQPDEAFF
cdr3_nt: TGTGCCAGCAGTTTGGTACAGCCCGATGAAGCTTTCTTT

v_call: TRBV12-3/TRBV12-4
j_call: TRBJ1-3
clone_size: few
d_call: .
cdr3_aa: CASSLDSENTIYF
cdr3_nt: TGTGCCAGCAGTCTCGACTCAGAAAACACCATATATTTT

v_call: TRBV5-1
j_call: TRBJ1-1
clone_size: many
d_call: TRBD1
cdr3_aa: CASSNDRDTEAFF
cdr3_nt: TGCGCCAGCAGCAATGACAGGGACACTGAAGCTTTCTTT

v_call: TRBV9
j_call: TRBJ2-1
clone_size: .
d_call: TRBD2
cdr3_aa: CASSHVSGLVSSEQFF
cdr3_nt: TGTGCCAGCAGCCACGTGTCGGGACTAGTGAGCAGTGAGCAGTTCTTC

v_call: TRBV3-1
j_call: TRBJ1-5
clone_size: .
d_call: .
cdr3_aa: CASSHWGSNQPQHF
cdr3_nt: TGTGCCAGCAGCCATTGGGGGAGCAATCAGCCCCAGCATTTT

v_call: TRBV20-1
j_call: TRBJ2-7
clone_size: many
d_call: .
cdr3_aa: CSARDGNRVREQYF
cdr3_nt: TGCAGTGCTAGAGACGGAAACAGGGTTCGCGAGCAGTACTTC

v_call: TRBV28
j_call: TRBJ2-5
clone_size: .
d_call: TRBD1
cdr3_aa: CASHDRGLRETQYF
cdr3_nt: TGTGCCAGCCATGACAGGGGGCTTCGGGAGACCCAGTACTTC

v_call: TRBV25-1
j_call: TRBJ2-6
clone_size: few
d_call: .
cdr3_aa: CASSGSSGANVPTF
cdr3_nt: TGTGCCAGCAGTGGCAGCTCTGGGGCCAACGTCCCGACTTTC

v_call: TRBV29-1
j_call: TRBJ2-1
clone_size: .
d_call: .
cdr3_aa: CSVEGQGWNEQFF
cdr3_nt: TGCAGCGTTGAGGGGCAGGGTTGGAATGAGCAGTTCTTC

v_call: TRBV5-1
j_call: TRBJ1-6
clone_size: many
d_call: TRBD1
cdr3_aa: CASSLGIGDRGNSPLHF
cdr3_nt: TGCGCCAGCAGCTTGGGCATCGGAGACAGGGGTAATTCACCCCTCCACTTT

v_call: TRBV24-1
j_call: TRBJ2-1
clone_size: many
d_call: .
cdr3_aa: CATSDPRGPRLEQFF
cdr3_nt: TGTGCCACCAGTGATCCACGGGGACCCCGCCTGGAGCAGTTCTTC

v_call: TRBV12-3/TRBV12-4
j_call: TRBJ1-4
clone_size: few
d_call: .
cdr3_aa: CASSEILGEKLFF
cdr3_nt: TGTGCCAGCAGTGAGATCCTTGGGGAAAAACTGTTTTTT

v_call: TRBV27
j_call: TRBJ2-2
clone_size: many
d_call: .
cdr3_aa: CASSSRTLTGELFF
cdr3_nt: TGTGCCAGCAGTTCTAGGACCCTCACCGGGGAGCTGTTTTTT

v_call: TRBV6-5
j_call: TRBJ1-2
clone_size: .
d_call: TRBD1
cdr3_aa: CASSYRGQGTYGYTF
cdr3_nt: TGTGCCAGCAGTTACCGGGGACAGGGAACTTATGGCTACACCTTC

v_call: TRBV5-8
j_call: TRBJ2-3
clone_size: many
d_call: .
cdr3_aa: CASSSLDSTDTQYF
cdr3_nt: TGTGCCAGCAGCTCTCTAGATTCAACAGATACGCAGTATTTT

v_call: TRBV27
j_call: TRBJ2-1
clone_size: .
d_call: TRBD2
cdr3_aa: CASSPSSGGGNEQFF
cdr3_nt: TGTGCCAGCAGCCCCTCTAGCGGGGGGGGCAATGAGCAGTTCTTC

v_call: TRBV20-1
j_call: TRBJ2-1
clone_size: .
d_call: .
cdr3_aa: CSARDLRAGDINEQFF
cdr3_nt: TGCAGTGCTAGAGATCTCAGGGCAGGGGACATCAATGAGCAGTTCTTC